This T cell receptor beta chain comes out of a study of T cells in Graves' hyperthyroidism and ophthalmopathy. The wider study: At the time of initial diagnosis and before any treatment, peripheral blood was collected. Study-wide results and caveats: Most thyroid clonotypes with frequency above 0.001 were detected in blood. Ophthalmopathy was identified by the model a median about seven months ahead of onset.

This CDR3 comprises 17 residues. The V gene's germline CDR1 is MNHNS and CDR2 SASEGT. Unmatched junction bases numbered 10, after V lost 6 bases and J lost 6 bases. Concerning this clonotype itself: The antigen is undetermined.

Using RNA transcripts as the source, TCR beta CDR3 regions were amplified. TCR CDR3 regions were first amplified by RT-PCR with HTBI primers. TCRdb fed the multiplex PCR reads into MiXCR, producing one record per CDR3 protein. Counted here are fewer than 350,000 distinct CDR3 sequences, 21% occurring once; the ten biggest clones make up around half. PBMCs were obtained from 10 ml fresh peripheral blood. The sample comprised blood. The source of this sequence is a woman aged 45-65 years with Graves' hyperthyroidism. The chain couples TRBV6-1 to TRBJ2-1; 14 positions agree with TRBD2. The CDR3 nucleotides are TGTGCCAGCAGCTTGGAGGGACTAGCGGGAGCCGGCAATGAGCAGTTCTTC. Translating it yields CASSLEGLAGAGNEQFF.